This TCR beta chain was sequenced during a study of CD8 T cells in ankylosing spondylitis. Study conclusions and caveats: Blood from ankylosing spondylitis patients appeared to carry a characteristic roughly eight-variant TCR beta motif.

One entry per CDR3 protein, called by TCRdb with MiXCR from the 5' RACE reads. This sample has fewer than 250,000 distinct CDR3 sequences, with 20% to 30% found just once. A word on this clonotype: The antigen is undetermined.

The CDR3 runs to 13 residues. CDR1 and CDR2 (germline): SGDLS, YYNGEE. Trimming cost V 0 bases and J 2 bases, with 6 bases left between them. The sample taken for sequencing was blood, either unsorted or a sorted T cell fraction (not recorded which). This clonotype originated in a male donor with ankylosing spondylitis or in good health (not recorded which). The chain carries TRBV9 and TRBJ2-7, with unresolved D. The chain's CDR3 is CASSVGPTYEQYF. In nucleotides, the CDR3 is TGTGCCAGCAGCGTAGGGCCAACCTACGAGCAGTACTTC.